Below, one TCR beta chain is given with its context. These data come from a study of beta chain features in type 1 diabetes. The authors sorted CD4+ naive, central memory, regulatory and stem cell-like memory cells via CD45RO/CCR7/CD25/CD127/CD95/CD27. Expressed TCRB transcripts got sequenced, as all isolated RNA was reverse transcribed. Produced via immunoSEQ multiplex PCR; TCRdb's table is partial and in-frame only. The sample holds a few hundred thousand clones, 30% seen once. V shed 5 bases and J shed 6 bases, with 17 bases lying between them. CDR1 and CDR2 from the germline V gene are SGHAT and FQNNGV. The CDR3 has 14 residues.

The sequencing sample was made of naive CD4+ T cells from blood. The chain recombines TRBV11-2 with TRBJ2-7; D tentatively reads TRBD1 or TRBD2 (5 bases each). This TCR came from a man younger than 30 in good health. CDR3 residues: CASSRGPSGLEQYF. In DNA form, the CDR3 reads TGTGCCAGCAGCCGAGGCCCCTCGGGGCTCGAGCAGTACTTC.